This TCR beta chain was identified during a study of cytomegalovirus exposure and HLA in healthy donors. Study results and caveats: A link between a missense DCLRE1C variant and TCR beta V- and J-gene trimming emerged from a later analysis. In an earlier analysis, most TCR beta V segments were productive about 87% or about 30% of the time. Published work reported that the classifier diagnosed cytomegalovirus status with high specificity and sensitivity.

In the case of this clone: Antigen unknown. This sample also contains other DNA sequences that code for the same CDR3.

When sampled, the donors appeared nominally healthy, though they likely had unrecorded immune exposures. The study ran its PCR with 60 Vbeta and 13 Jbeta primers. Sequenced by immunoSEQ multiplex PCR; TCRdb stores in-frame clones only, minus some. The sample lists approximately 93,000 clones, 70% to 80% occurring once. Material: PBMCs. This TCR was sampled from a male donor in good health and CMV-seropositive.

The CDR3 loop is CAWQGQPNYGYTF. CDR3 bases: TGTGCCTGGCAGGGACAGCCTAACTATGGCTACACCTTC. The gene calls are TRBV30 and TRBJ1-2, with 7 bases fitting TRBD1. Unmatched junction bases numbered 3, after V lost 5 bases and J lost 0 bases. The length of the CDR3 is 13 residues. Per germline, CDR1 GTSNPN and CDR2 SVGIG (reference sequence).